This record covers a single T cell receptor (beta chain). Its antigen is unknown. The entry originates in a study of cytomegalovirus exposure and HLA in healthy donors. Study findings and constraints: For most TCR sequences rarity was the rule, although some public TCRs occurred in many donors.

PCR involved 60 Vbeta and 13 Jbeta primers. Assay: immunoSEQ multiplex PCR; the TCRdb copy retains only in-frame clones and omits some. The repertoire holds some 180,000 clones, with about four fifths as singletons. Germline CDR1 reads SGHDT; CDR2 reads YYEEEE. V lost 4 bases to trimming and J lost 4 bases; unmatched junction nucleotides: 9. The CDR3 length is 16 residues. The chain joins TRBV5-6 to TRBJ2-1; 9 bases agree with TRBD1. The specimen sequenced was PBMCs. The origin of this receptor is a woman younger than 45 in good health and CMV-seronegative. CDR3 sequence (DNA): TGTGCCAGCAGCCCACTGGGACAGGGCCTTTACAATGAGCAGTTCTTC. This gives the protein CASSPLGQGLYNEQFF.